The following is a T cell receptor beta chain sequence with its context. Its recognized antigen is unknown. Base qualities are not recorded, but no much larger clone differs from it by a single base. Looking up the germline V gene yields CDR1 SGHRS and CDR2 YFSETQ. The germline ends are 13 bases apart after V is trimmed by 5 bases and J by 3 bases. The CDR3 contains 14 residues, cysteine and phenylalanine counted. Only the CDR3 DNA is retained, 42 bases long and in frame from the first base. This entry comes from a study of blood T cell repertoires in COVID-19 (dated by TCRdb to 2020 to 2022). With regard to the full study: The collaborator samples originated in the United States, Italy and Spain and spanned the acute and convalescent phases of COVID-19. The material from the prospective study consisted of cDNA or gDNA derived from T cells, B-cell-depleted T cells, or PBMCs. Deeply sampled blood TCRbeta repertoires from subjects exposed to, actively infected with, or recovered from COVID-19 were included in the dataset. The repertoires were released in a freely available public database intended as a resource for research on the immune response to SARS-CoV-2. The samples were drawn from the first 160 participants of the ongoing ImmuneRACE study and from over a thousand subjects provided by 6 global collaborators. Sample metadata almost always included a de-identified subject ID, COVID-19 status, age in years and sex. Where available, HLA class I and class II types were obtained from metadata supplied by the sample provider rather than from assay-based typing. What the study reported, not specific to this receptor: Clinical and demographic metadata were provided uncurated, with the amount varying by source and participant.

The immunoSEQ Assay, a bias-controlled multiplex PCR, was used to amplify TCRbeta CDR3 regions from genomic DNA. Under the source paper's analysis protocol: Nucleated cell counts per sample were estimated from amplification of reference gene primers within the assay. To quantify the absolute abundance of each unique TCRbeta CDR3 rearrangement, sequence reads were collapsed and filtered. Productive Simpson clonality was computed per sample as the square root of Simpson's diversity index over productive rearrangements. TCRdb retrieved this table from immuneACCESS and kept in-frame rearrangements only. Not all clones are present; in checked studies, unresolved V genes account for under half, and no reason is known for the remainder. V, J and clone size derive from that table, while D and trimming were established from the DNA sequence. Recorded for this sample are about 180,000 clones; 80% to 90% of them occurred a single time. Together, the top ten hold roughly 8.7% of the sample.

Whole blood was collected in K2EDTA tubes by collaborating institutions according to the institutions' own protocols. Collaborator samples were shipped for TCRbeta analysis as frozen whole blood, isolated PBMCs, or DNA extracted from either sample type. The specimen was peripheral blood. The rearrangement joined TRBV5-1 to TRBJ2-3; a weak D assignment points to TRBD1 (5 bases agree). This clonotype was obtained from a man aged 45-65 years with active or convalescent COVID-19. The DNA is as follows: TGCGCCAGCAGGTGGGGTCAGGGAACAGATACGCAGTATTTT. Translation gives CASRWGQGTDTQYF.